The present entry profiles one TCR beta chain with its context. Unmatched junction bases numbered 4, after V lost 0 bases and J lost 6 bases. This CDR3 is 14 amino acids long. Germline V gene lookup returns CDR1 LGHNA and CDR2 YSLEER. The data are from a study of blood T cell repertoires in COVID-19. Study-wide context: Sites across the United States, Italy and Spain contributed samples from acute and convalescent COVID-19. The analysed material was cDNA or gDNA that came from T cells, B-cell-depleted T cells, or PBMCs.

Original processing notes: Nucleated cell counts were estimated from reference gene primer amplification. Clones were read by immunoSEQ multiplex PCR, and TCRdb kept only the in-frame ones, dropping some. The V and J calls and the clone size are those of that table, but D and trimming were determined from the DNA. The table lists around 70,000 clones, around 90% of them singletons. The J gene is TRBJ1-2, the V gene TRBV4-3; 7 nucleotides align to TRBD1. The sample was peripheral blood. This TCR came from a human donor in a cohort sampled during active COVID-19. The CDR3 nucleotides read TGCGCCAGCAGCCAAGATCTAGGGGGCCATGGCTACACCTTC. This codes for CASSQDLGGHGYTF.